Each of the 16 T cell receptor beta chains below was sequenced from the same sample in a study of blood T cell repertoires in COVID-19. The assay was immunoSEQ multiplex PCR, and TCRdb's table has in-frame clones only and misses some. In the table there are 200,000 to 250,000 clones, about 86% of which are singletons. Input material: peripheral blood. Receptors originate from a man at least 80 years old with acute or convalescent COVID-19.

The chain has TRBV6-5 and TRBJ2-2; D remains ambiguous. V lost 1 base to trimming and J lost 1 base, with 4 bases between them. CDR1 is MNHEY, CDR2 SVGAGI, per germline. The CDR3 is 14 amino acids. The CDR3 sequence: CASSYWRNTGELFF. Here the CDR3 DNA reads TGTGCCAGCAGTTACTGGAGGAACACCGGGGAGCTGTTTTTT.

The chain's CDR3 is CSVSDRAKGYTF. The CDR3 region has the DNA TGCAGCGTTTCGGACAGGGCGAAGGGCTACACCTTC. The rearrangement uses TRBV29-1 and TRBJ1-2; TRBD1 matches 8 bases. The junction had 7 bases not matched to a gene; V was cut back by 5 bases and J by 8 bases. The CDR3 runs to 12 residues. Germline V gene sequence: CDR1 SQVTM, CDR2 ANQGSEA.

This chain joins TRBV19 and TRBJ1-3, with a tentative D call TRBD1 (5 bases). This CDR3 region has 17 residues. V was clipped by 5 bases and J by 2 bases, with 19 bases between them. The germline V gene has CDR1 LNHDA and CDR2 SQIVND (reference sequence). CDR3 loop: CASSRWQGSGAGNTIYF. The CDR3 DNA reads as TGTGCCAGTAGTCGATGGCAGGGAAGTGGCGCTGGAAACACCATATATTTT.

CDR3 sequence (DNA): TGTGCCAGCAGTGGACAGTTCTACAATGAGCAGTTCTTC. Its protein is CASSGQFYNEQFF. V gene TRBV2 combines with J gene TRBJ2-1; D might be TRBD1 (5 bases). Trimming pared 4 bases from V and 3 bases from J, leaving 7 bases between. The germline V gene has CDR1 SNHLY and CDR2 FYNNEI. This CDR3 contains 13 residues.

A single count supports this clone. This rearrangement joins TRBV5-4 to TRBJ2-5; 7 bases fit TRBD1. Trimming at V came to 3 bases and at J to 0 bases, leaving 8 bases not matched to a gene. CDR1 SGHNT and CDR2 YYREEE come from the germline V gene (reference sequence). The CDR3 is made up of 16 amino acids. The CDR3 sequence: CASSWTGAGDQETQYF. The CDR3 DNA reads as TGTGCCAGCAGCTGGACAGGAGCCGGGGACCAAGAGACCCAGTACTTC.

In DNA form, the CDR3 reads TGCAGCGTACAGGTCTCCCAGGACACTGAAGCTTTCTTT. As protein: CSVQVSQDTEAFF. This chain uses TRBV29-1 with TRBJ1-1; D may be TRBD1 (5 bases). The CDR3 is 13 amino acids. V lost 6 bases, J lost 3 bases, and 14 bases lay in between. Looked up from germline, CDR1 is SQVTM and CDR2 is ANQGSEA.

V is TRBV5-4 and J is TRBJ2-3; a possible D gene is TRBD2 (5 bases). Germline-derived CDR1 and CDR2 are SGHNT and YYREEE (reference sequence). The CDR3 extends over 13 amino acids. V dropped 4 bases and J dropped 1 base, with 7 bases sitting between them. CDR3 loop: CASSGAGTDTQYF. For the CDR3, the DNA is TGTGCCAGCAGCGGAGCGGGCACAGATACGCAGTATTTT.

The V gene is TRBV29-1, the J gene TRBJ2-1, with TRBD1 identical over 12 bases. Germline trimming cut 7 bases from V and 1 base from J; bases unmatched to any gene: 11. This CDR3 comprises 17 residues. Germline lookup yields CDR1 SQVTM and CDR2 ANQGSEA. CDR3 nucleotide sequence: TGCAGCGGCAAGGGACAGGGGGCCCGGAAATCCTACAATGAGCAGTTCTTC. This codes for CSGKGQGARKSYNEQFF.

The chain combines TRBV19 with TRBJ2-7; 7 bases are shared with TRBD1. This CDR3 spans 13 amino acids. Germline-derived CDR1 and CDR2 are LNHDA and SQIVND (reference sequence). The J segment lost 5 bases and the V segment lost 6 bases, leaving 7 bases of the junction unmatched. The CDR3 loop is CASSNTGDDEQYF. The CDR3 nucleotides read TGTGCCAGTAGCAATACAGGGGACGACGAGCAGTACTTC.

The J gene is TRBJ1-4, the V gene TRBV3-1 (or the pseudogene TRBV3-2); the D is unclear. The germline V gene encodes CDR1 LGHDT and CDR2 YNNKEL (reference sequence). Trimming pared 1 base from V and 8 bases from J, leaving 11 bases between. The CDR3 is 14 amino acids. CDR3 in DNA: TGTGCCAGCAGCCAAGGTGGACGGAGGGAAAAACTGTTTTTT. It specifies CASSQGGRREKLFF.

The V call is TRBV4-1, the J call TRBJ2-7; 12 nucleotides agree with TRBD2. V lost 1 base to trimming and J lost 4 bases; unmatched junction nucleotides: 2. The CDR3 covers 15 residues. In germline, CDR1 is MGHRA, CDR2 YSYEKL. The CDR3 DNA reads TGCGCCAGCAGCCAAGCACTAGCGGGAGGATACGAGCAGTACTTC. Encoded protein: CASSQALAGGYEQYF.

The chain joins TRBV6-2 or TRBV6-3 to TRBJ2-7, with 10 bases fitting TRBD2. V shed 2 bases and J 8 bases; nucleotides not matched to a gene: 6. CDR3 length equals 14 residues. Germline V gene lookup returns CDR1 MNHEY and CDR2 SVGEGT. The CDR3 loop reads CASSYEREGRKQYF. In nucleotides, the CDR3 is TGTGCCAGCAGTTACGAGCGGGAGGGGAGGAAGCAGTACTTC.

The J gene is TRBJ2-6, the V gene TRBV5-8; 9 positions match TRBD1. The CDR3 spans 19 residues. Germline V gene data show CDR1 as SGHTS and CDR2 as YDEGEE. The V segment lost 0 bases and the J segment 3 bases; nucleotides outside the gene matches: 10. DNA of the CDR3: TGTGCCAGCAGCTTGGGCCGGGACAGGGTATCACTTGGGGCCAACGTCCTGACTTTC. Amino acid sequence: CASSLGRDRVSLGANVLTF.

V usage is TRBV10-1 and J usage is TRBJ1-1, with 9 bases lining up with TRBD1. CDR3 length: 22 residues. From germline, CDR1 is WNHNN and CDR2 SYGVQD (reference sequence). The V and J ends lost 2 bases and 3 bases, in that order; junction bases with no gene match: 25. The CDR3 is CASSEDRGDIRQSRDRDTEAFF. The CDR3 coding sequence is TGCGCCAGCAGTGAGGACAGGGGGGATATTCGACAGTCCCGTGACCGAGACACTGAAGCTTTCTTT.

CDR3 DNA: TGTGCCAGTAGTACCCCATCACAGGGGACTAATGAAAAACTGTTTTTT. Translated, it gives CASSTPSQGTNEKLFF. The chain joins TRBV19 to TRBJ1-4; 7 bases are a match to TRBD1. The CDR3 extends over 16 amino acids. V gave up 4 bases and J gave up 2 bases; unmatched junction bases: 7. The germline V gene encodes CDR1 LNHDA and CDR2 SQIVND (reference sequence).

The genes are TRBV18 and TRBJ1-5; the D is unclear. Trimming cost V 2 bases and J 6 bases, with 11 bases left between them. CDR3 size: 14 residues. CDR1 is KGHSH, CDR2 LQKENI, per germline. The CDR3 coding sequence is TGTGCCAGCTCACCAGAAAAAGGCGGTCAGCCCCAGCATTTT. Translating gives CASSPEKGGQPQHF.